This TCR beta chain was observed in a study of CD4 and CD8 cells across lung adenocarcinoma regions (dated 2018 in TCRdb). General notes on the study: The study examined intratumor heterogeneity of the T cell receptor repertoire by comparing tumor centers with tumor margins.

Donors were patients with localized lung adenocarcinoma, a subtype of non-small cell lung cancer. The centers of localized lung adenocarcinomas were where the samples came from. For TCR repertoire analysis, CD8+ T cells taken from tumor tissue were profiled apart from CD4+ T cells. Comments on this clonotype: Its antigen remains unidentified. Base-call qualities are not available, and no considerably larger clone is one nucleotide away.

Taken from cysteine to phenylalanine, the CDR3 has 15 residues. Of all the DNA, just the CDR3 is kept, 45 bases in frame from base 1. CDR1 and CDR2 were assigned from the germline V gene as MNHNS and SASEGT. From V the trimming removes 3 bases and from J it removes 3 bases, while the gene matches leave 6 bases of the junction unaccounted for. Receptor libraries were prepared by PCR. Instrument on record: HiSeq X Ten. TCRdb trimmed public reads at Q25 via fastp, called clones via MiXCR and kept in-frame beta chains. CDR3 protein sequences are deduplicated, and each keeps its most common genes and DNA. For this sample the table gives about 7,500 distinct CDR3 sequences, of which more than 45% were detected only once. The ten largest make up roughly 97% of the sample.

The source of this sequence is a male donor with lung adenocarcinoma. The CD4 and CD8 labels of this study may be unreliable. Recombination joined TRBV6-1 with TRBJ1-1, and TRBD1 aligns with 8 junction nucleotides. Sequencing was performed on CD8+ T cells from the center of a lung tumor. According to the study, the label for this sample's cell subset or site signals: tumor center region. The DNA sequence is as follows: TGTGCCAGCAGTGACCGGACAGGGCCGTACACTGAAGCTTTCTTT. It codes for CASSDRTGPYTEAFF.